The 16 T cell receptor beta chains listed next were all sequenced from one sample in a study of response to subunit inactivated influenza vaccine. Using its own MiXCR run on the RT-PCR reads, TCRdb lists one record per CDR3 protein. Seen here are about 540,000 distinct CDR3 sequences, under 30% observed once, and the top ten hold around 2.8%. The sample also formed part of further work on T cells expressing NK-cell markers. That source reports: For TCR beta, cDNA was produced by 5'RACE template switching with UMIs.

Sequences were derived from CD4+ T cells sorted from PBMCs, sampled roughly 13 days after vaccination. Receptor source: a man in his forties or fifties who received an inactivated influenza vaccine.

The rearrangement links TRBV7-2 to TRBJ2-5; the D gene is possibly TRBD1 (6 bases). Trimming left V 4 bases short and J 2 bases short, with 8 bases between. This CDR3 region has 13 residues. Germline values: CDR1 SGHTA, CDR2 FQGNSA. Here the CDR3 DNA reads TGTGCCAGCAGCTATGGGACACAAGAGACCCAGTACTTC. Translated: CASSYGTQETQYF.

This clonotype was observed a handful of times. The chain employs TRBV6-1 and TRBJ1-2, with D uncertain. The germline V and J ends were trimmed by 2 bases and 12 bases, with 10 bases remaining between them. CDR3 length: 11 amino acids. CDR1 and CDR2 (germline): MNHNS, SASEGT. Written as DNA, the CDR3 is TGTGCCAGCAGTGAACGAGGCCCTAACACCTTC. Protein: CASSERGPNTF.

The rearrangement links TRBV4-3 to TRBJ1-1, with a weak D call TRBD1 (6 bases). Germline V gives CDR1 LGHNA, CDR2 YSLEER. Trimming left V 4 bases short and J 4 bases short, with 16 bases between. The CDR3 runs to 15 residues. The CDR3 region is CASSPAPGQPTEAFF. The CDR3 DNA follows: TGCGCCAGCAGCCCGGCGCCGGGACAACCCACTGAAGCTTTCTTT.

The chain joins TRBV6-5 to TRBJ1-1; D call uncertain. Germline V gene lookup returns CDR1 MNHEY and CDR2 SVGAGI. The length of the CDR3 is 15 residues. The V end was cut by 2 bases, the J end by 2 bases, with 12 bases between. Here the CDR3 reads CASSYSWAVNTEAFF. The CDR3 nucleotides read TGTGCCAGCAGTTACAGTTGGGCAGTTAACACTGAAGCTTTCTTT.

This chain links TRBV6-6 with TRBJ1-2, with D possibly matching TRBD1 (5 bases). The CDR3 loop spans 11 amino acids. Trimming took 5 bases from V and 14 from J, leaving 15 bases between them. Germline-derived CDR1 and CDR2 are MNHNY and SVGAGI (reference sequence). The CDR3 reads CASSHQTVWTF. In DNA, the CDR3 is TGTGCCAGCAGTCACCAGACAGTGTGGACCTTC.

This clonotype was counted between two and nine times. V is TRBV7-9 and J is TRBJ2-5; no clear D gene. The V and J ends lost 5 bases and 0 bases respectively, with 4 bases between them. Per germline, CDR1 SEHNR and CDR2 FQNEAQ (reference sequence). This CDR3 spans 12 amino acids. CDR3 DNA: TGTGCCAGCAGCAAGTACCAAGAGACCCAGTACTTC. Encoded protein: CASSKYQETQYF.

This clonotype has a handful of counts. This chain joins TRBV5-1 and TRBJ2-5; 12 bases map to TRBD2. CDR1 and CDR2 from the germline V gene are SGHRS and YFSETQ. This CDR3 region has 18 residues. The J segment lost 5 bases and the V segment lost 4 bases, leaving 15 bases of the junction unmatched. The CDR3 region is CASSARLAGVLSGETQYF. The DNA of the CDR3 is TGCGCCAGCAGCGCCAGACTAGCGGGAGTATTATCGGGGGAGACCCAGTACTTC.

The table lists this clonotype with many counts. The rearrangement joins TRBV24-1 to TRBJ2-5, with D uncertain. CDR3 length: 13 amino acids. The V and J ends lost 7 bases and 5 bases respectively, with 13 bases between them. The germline CDR1 and CDR2 sequences are KGHDR and SFDVKD. Here the CDR3 reads CATSPDWGETQYF. The CDR3 nucleotides read TGTGCCACCAGCCCCGATTGGGGTGAGACCCAGTACTTC.

The chain employs TRBV25-1 and TRBJ2-5, with TRBD2 identical over 7 bases. Germline CDR1 MGHDK, CDR2 SYGVNS. The CDR3 spans 17 residues. V gave up 6 bases and J gave up 0 bases; unmatched junction bases: 13. The CDR3 region is CASRRSGAGTNQETQYF. CDR3 coding DNA: TGTGCCAGCAGGCGATCGGGAGCGGGGACTAACCAAGAGACCCAGTACTTC.

J is TRBJ2-7 and V is TRBV7-2; TRBD1 is a possible D gene (6 bases). V was clipped by 1 base and J by 2 bases, with 15 bases between them. CDR1 is SGHTA and CDR2 is FQGNSA in the germline V gene. This CDR3 has 16 residues. The DNA of the CDR3 is TGTGCCAGCAGCTTAGGGGTGGGTCAGGGGACCTACGAGCAGTACTTC. Residues: CASSLGVGQGTYEQYF.

The chain carries TRBV27 and TRBJ1-2; 10 nucleotides agree with TRBD1. After removal of 5 bases from V and 4 bases from J, the junction contained 4 bases not matched to a gene. The CDR3 sequence is 14 residues long. Germline CDR1 is MNHEY and CDR2 is SMNVEV (reference sequence). The CDR3 loop reads CASSPRTGGYGYTF. The CDR3, as DNA: TGTGCCAGCAGTCCGCGGACAGGGGGCTATGGCTACACCTTC.

This chain uses TRBV12-3 or TRBV12-4 with TRBJ2-3, with 8 bases fitting TRBD2. After removal of 4 bases from V and 5 bases from J, the junction contained 8 bases not matched to a gene. CDR3 size: 15 residues. The CDR3: CASSWTSQRGDTQYF. For the CDR3, the DNA is TGTGCCAGCAGTTGGACTAGCCAGCGGGGAGATACGCAGTATTTT.

The V call is TRBV5-5, the J call TRBJ1-2; 10 bases are shared with TRBD1. The CDR3 contains 16 residues. The germline gives CDR1 SGHKS, CDR2 YYEKEE (reference sequence). V shed 2 bases and J 2 bases; nucleotides not matched to a gene: 6. DNA of the CDR3: TGTGCCAGCAGCTTAGGACAGGGGGGTGCCAACTATGGCTACACCTTC. This gives the protein CASSLGQGGANYGYTF.

This clonotype was observed a handful of times. The chain links TRBV4-2 to TRBJ2-2; TRBD1 might be the D (5 bases). The CDR3 length is 14 residues. Trimming cost V 2 bases and J 6 bases, with 10 bases left between them. Germline-derived CDR1 and CDR2 are LGHNA and YNFKEQ. CDR3 amino acids: CASSQFQGSGELFF. The CDR3 region has the DNA TGTGCCAGCAGCCAATTCCAGGGTTCCGGGGAGCTGTTTTTT.

J is TRBJ2-5 and V is TRBV20-1; 11 bases agree with TRBD2. Germline values: CDR1 DFQATT, CDR2 SNEGSKA (reference sequence). V lost 0 bases and J lost 0; bases outside the gene matches: 12. CDR3 length: 19 amino acids. This chain's CDR3 is CSARDLRASGGRYQETQYF. As DNA, the CDR3 is TGCAGTGCTAGAGATCTACGCGCTAGCGGGGGGAGGTACCAAGAGACCCAGTACTTC.

This clonotype was picked up many times. J is TRBJ2-2 and V is TRBV19; D gene uncertain. The germline V and J ends were trimmed by 4 bases and 8 bases, with 11 bases remaining between them. CDR1 and CDR2 from the germline V gene are LNHDA and SQIVND (reference sequence). The CDR3 totals 13 residues. This chain's CDR3 is CASSKVRGGELFF. The DNA for the CDR3 is TGTGCCAGTAGTAAGGTCCGCGGAGGGGAGCTGTTTTTT.